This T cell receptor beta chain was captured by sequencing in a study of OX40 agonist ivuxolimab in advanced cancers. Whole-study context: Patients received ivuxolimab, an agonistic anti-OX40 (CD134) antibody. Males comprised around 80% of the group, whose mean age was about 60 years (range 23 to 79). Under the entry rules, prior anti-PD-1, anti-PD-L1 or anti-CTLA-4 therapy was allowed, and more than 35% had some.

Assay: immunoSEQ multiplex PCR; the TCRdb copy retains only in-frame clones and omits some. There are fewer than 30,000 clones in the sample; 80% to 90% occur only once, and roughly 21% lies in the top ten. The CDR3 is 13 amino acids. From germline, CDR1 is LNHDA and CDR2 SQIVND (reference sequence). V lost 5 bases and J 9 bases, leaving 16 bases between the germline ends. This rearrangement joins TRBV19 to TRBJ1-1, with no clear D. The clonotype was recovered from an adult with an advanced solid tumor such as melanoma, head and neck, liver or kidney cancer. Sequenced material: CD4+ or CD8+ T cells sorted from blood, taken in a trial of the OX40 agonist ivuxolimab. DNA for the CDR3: TGTGCCAGTAGTCCCCTCCCCCAGGACCAAGCTTTCTTT. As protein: CASSPLPQDQAFF.